This T cell receptor (beta chain) was obtained from a study of spatial heterogeneity in lung cancer. Sample time point: blood at routine non-recurrence follow-up after resection. The authors sequenced whole RNA from tumor, nontumor lung or frozen PBMC without sorting. TCRdb ran MiXCR on the 5' RACE reads and lists one entry per CDR3 protein. The sample consists of 25,000 to 30,000 distinct CDR3 sequences, about 6.3% of them appearing once. The germline V and J ends were trimmed by 1 base and 4 bases, with 15 bases remaining between them. The CDR3 extends over 16 amino acids. Germline CDR1 reads WSHSY; CDR2 reads SAAADI. This clonotype was seen repeatedly, ten times or more.

Material: PBMCs, obtained at follow-up. This TCR came from a male donor with early-stage non-small cell lung cancer. The rearrangement uses TRBV10-2 and TRBJ2-3; TRBD2 might be the D (7 bases). This CDR3 is CASSEFGGAGADTQYF. The DNA for the CDR3 is TGCGCCAGCAGTGAGTTTGGGGGGGCGGGCGCAGATACGCAGTATTTT.